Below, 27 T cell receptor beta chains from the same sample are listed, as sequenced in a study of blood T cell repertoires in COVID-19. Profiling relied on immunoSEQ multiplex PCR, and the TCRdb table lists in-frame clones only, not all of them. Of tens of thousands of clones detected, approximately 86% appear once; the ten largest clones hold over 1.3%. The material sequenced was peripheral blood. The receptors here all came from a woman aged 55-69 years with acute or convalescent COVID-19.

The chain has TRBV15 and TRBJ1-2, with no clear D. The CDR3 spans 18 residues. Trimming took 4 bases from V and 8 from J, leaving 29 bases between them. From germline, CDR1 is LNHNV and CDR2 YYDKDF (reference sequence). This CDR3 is CATSTPGRPLVGGEGYTF. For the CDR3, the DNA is TGTGCCACCAGCACACCCGGGAGGCCCCTCGTTGGAGGAGAGGGCTACACCTTC.

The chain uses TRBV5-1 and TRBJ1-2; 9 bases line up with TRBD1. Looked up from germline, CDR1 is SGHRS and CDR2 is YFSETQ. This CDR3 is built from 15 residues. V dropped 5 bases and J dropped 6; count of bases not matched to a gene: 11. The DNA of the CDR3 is TGCGCCAGCAGTCTGGACGGGGGACAGGGTAATGGCTACACCTTC. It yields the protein CASSLDGGQGNGYTF.

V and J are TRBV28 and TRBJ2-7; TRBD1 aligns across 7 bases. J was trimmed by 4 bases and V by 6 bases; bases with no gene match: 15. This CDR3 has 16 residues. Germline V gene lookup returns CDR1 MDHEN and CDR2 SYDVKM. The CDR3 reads CASSANRGPPIYEQYF. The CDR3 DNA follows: TGTGCCAGCAGCGCCAACAGGGGACCTCCCATTTACGAGCAGTACTTC.

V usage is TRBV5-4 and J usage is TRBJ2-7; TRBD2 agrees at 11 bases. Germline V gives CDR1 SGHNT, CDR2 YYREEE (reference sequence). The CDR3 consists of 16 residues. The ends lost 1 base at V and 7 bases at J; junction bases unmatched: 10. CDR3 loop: CASSLRVAGGLGEQYF. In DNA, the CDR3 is TGTGCCAGCAGCTTGAGGGTAGCGGGGGGGCTAGGTGAGCAGTACTTC.

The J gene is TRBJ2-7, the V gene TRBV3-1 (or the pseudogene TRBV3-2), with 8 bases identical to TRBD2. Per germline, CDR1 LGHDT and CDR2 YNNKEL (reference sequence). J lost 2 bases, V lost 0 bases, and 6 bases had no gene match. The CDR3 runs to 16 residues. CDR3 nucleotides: TGTGCCAGCAGCCAAGATCGGGGACTAGGGACCTACGAGCAGTACTTC. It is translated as CASSQDRGLGTYEQYF.

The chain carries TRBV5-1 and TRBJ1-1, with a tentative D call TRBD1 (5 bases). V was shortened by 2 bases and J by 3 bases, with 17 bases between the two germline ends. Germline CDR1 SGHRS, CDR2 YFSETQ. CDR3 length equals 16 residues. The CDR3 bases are TGCGCCAGCAGCTTTGGAAGGGGCGCCACGGACACTGAAGCTTTCTTT. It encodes CASSFGRGATDTEAFF.

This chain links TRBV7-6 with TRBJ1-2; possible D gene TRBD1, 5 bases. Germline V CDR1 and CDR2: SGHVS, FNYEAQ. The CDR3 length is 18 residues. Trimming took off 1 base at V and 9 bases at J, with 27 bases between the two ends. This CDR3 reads CASSLVGSVVRVPKSYTF. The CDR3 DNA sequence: TGTGCCAGCAGCTTAGTGGGGTCGGTCGTCAGGGTCCCAAAGAGCTACACCTTC.

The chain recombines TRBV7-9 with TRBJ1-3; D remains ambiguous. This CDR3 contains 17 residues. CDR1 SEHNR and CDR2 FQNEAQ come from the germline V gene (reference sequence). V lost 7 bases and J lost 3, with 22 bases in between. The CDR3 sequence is CASTTTLAGRFGNTIYF. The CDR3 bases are TGTGCCAGCACCACAACTCTGGCAGGAAGGTTTGGAAACACCATATATTTT.

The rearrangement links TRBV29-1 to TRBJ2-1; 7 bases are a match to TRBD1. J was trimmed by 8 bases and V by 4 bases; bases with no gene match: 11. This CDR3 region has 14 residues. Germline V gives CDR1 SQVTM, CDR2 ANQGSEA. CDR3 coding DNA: TGCAGCGTTGGCAGGGGGACAACTAGGGATGAGCAGTTCTTC. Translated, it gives CSVGRGTTRDEQFF.

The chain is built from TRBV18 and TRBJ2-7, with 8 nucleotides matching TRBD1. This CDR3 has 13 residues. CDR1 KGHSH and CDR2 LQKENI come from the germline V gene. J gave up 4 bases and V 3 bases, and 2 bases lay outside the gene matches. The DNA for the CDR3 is TGTGCCAGCTCACCTGGGACAGGATACGAGCAGTACTTC. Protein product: CASSPGTGYEQYF.

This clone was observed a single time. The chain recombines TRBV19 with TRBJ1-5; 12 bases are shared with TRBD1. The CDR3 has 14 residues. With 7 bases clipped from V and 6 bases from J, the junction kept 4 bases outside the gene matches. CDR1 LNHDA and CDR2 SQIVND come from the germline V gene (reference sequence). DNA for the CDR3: TGTGCCAGTACCGGGACAGGGGGCCGTCAGCCCCAGCATTTT. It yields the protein CASTGTGGRQPQHF.

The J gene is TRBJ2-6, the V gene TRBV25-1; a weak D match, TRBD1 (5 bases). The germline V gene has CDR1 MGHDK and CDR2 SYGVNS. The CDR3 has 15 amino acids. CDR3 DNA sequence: TGTACCCCCCTACAGGAGATCTCTGGGGCCAACGTCCTGACTTTC. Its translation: CTPLQEISGANVLTF.

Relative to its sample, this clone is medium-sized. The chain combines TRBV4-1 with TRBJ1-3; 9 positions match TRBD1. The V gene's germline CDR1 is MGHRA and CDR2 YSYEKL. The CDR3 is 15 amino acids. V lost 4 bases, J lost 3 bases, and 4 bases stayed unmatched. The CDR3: CASSLRDRDGNTIYF. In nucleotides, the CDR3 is TGCGCCAGCAGCCTGCGGGACAGGGATGGAAACACCATATATTTT.

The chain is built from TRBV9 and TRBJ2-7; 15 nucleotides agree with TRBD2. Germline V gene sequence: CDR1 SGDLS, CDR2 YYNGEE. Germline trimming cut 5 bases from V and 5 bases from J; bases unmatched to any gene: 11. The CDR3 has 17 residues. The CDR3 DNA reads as TGTGCCAGCAGGAGGACTAGCGGGAGGGCGGCGCCGCACGAGCAGTACTTC. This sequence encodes CASRRTSGRAAPHEQYF.

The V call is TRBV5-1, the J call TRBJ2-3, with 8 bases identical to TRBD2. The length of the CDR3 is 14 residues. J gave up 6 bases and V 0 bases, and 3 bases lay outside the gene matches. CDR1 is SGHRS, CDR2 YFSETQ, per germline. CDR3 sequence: CASSLEAGADTQYF. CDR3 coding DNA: TGCGCCAGCAGCTTGGAAGCGGGGGCGGATACGCAGTATTTT.

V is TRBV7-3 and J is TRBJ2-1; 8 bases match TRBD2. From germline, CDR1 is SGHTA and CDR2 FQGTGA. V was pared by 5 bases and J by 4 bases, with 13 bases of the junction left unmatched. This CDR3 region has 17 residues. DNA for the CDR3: TGTGCCAGCAGCCCAACATCGACTAGCGAGAGATACAATGAGCAGTTCTTC. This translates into CASSPTSTSERYNEQFF.

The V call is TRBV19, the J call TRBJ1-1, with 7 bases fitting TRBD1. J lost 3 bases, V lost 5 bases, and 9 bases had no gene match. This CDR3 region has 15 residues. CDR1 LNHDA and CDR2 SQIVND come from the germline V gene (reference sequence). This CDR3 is CASSSYRGGDTEAFF. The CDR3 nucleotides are TGTGCCAGTAGTTCCTACAGGGGAGGTGACACTGAAGCTTTCTTT.

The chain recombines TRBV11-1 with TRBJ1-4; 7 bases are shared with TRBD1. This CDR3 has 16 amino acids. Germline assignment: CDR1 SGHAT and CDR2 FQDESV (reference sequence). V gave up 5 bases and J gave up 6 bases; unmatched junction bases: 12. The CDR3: CASSPRTGRRYEKLFF. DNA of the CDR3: TGTGCCAGCAGCCCCCGGACAGGTCGACGGTATGAAAAACTGTTTTTT.

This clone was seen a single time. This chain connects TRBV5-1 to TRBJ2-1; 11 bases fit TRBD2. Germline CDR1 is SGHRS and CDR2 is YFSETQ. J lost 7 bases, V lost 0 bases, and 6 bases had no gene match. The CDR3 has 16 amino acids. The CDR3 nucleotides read TGCGCCAGCAGCTTGGGACTAGCGGGGAACTGGAATGAGCAGTTCTTC. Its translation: CASSLGLAGNWNEQFF.

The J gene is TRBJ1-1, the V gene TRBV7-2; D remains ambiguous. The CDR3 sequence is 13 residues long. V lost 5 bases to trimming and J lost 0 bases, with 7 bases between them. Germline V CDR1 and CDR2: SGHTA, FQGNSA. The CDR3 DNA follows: TGTGCCAGCAGCGTATCCCTGAACACTGAAGCTTTCTTT. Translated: CASSVSLNTEAFF.

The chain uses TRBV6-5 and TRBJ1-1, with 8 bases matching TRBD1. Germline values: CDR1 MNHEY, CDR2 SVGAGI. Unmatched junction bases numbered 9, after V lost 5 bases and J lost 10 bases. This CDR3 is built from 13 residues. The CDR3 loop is CASSRTGSSAAFF. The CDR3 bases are TGTGCCAGCAGTCGGACAGGGTCGTCCGCAGCTTTCTTT.

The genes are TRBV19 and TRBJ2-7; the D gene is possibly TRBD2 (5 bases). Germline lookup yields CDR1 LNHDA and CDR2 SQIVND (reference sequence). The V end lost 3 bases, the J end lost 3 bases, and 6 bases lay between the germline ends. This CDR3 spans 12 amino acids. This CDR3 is CASSMDFYEQYF. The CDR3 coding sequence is TGTGCCAGTAGTATGGACTTCTACGAGCAGTACTTC.

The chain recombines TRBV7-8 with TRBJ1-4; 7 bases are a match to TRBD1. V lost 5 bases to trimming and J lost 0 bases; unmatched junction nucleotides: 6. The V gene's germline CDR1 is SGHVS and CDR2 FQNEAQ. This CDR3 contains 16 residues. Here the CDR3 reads CASSLGQAATNEKLFF. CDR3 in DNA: TGTGCCAGCAGCCTTGGACAGGCGGCAACTAATGAAAAACTGTTTTTT.

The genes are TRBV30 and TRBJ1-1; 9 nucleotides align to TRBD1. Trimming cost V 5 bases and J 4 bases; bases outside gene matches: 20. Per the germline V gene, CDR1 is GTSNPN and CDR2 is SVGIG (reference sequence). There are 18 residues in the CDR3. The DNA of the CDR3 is TGTGCCTGGGGTATCACTTTGGGACAGGGATGGGTGAGCACTGAAGCTTTCTTT. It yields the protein CAWGITLGQGWVSTEAFF.

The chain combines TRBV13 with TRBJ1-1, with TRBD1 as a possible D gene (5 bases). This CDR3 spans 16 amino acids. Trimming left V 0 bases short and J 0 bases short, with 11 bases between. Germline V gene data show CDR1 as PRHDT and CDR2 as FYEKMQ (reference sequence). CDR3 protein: CASSLGRDSMNTEAFF. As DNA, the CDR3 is TGTGCCAGCAGCTTAGGCCGTGACAGCATGAACACTGAAGCTTTCTTT.

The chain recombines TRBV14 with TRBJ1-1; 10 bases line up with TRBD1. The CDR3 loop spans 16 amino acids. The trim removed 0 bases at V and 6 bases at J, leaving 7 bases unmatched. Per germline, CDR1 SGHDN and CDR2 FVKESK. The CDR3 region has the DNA TGTGCCAGCAGCCAAGATTATCCGGGACAGGGGTCTGAAGCTTTCTTT. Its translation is CASSQDYPGQGSEAFF.

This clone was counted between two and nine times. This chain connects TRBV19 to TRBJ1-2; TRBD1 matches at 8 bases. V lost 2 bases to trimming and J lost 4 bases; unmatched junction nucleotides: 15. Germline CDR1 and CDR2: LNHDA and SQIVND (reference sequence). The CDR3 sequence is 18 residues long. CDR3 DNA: TGTGCCAGTAGTATATTTTTTCGGGGCAGGGGGCGCGCCTATGGCTACACCTTC. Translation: CASSIFFRGRGRAYGYTF.